Below, 23 T cell receptor beta chains from the same sample are listed, as sequenced in a study of blood T cell repertoires in COVID-19. Assay used: immunoSEQ multiplex PCR; TCRdb lists only in-frame clones, some missing. Of 85,000 to 100,000 clones in the sample, less than 75% are singletons; the top ten hold around 23%. The sample taken for sequencing was peripheral blood. These receptors were collected from a woman aged 55 to 70 in a cohort sampled during active or convalescent COVID-19.

This clone was found once. This chain links TRBV11-1 with TRBJ2-5; TRBD1 might be the D (6 bases). Germline-derived CDR1 and CDR2 are SGHAT and FQDESV (reference sequence). The CDR3 totals 16 residues. Trimming cost V 6 bases and J 0 bases, with 17 bases left between them. For the CDR3, the DNA is TGTGCCAGCAGTTCAGGGGCTACGATGTACCAAGAGACCCAGTACTTC. It yields the protein CASSSGATMYQETQYF.

This rearrangement joins TRBV5-1 to TRBJ1-2; a weak D match, TRBD1 (5 bases). The germline V gene has CDR1 SGHRS and CDR2 YFSETQ. This CDR3 contains 15 residues. V lost 0 bases to trimming and J lost 2 bases, with 11 bases between them. The CDR3 here is CASSLVQGGNYGYTF. CDR3 coding DNA: TGCGCCAGCAGCTTGGTGCAGGGTGGGAACTATGGCTACACCTTC.

The chain couples TRBV5-1 to TRBJ2-7; D gene unclear. Trimming stripped 1 base from V and 3 bases from J, with 11 bases between. The CDR3 sequence is 14 residues long. Per germline, CDR1 SGHRS and CDR2 YFSETQ. The CDR3 DNA is TGCGCCAGCAGCTTGATCGGGTCCGGCTACGAGCAGTACTTC. Its protein is CASSLIGSGYEQYF. Full variable domain (remainder filled in from reference TRBV5-1 and TRBJ2-7): KAGVTQTPRYLIKTRGQQVTLSCSPISGHRSVSWYQQTPGQGLQFLFEYFSETQRNKGNFPGRFSGRQFSNSRSEMNVSTLELGDSALYLCASSLIGSGYEQYFGPGTRLTVT.

The chain joins TRBV5-1 to TRBJ1-6; 7 nucleotides align to TRBD1. With 4 bases clipped from V and 7 bases from J, the junction kept 5 bases outside the gene matches. The CDR3 sequence is 14 residues long. Germline V gene lookup returns CDR1 SGHRS and CDR2 YFSETQ. CDR3 protein: CASSLRDSNSPLHF. CDR3 coding DNA: TGCGCCAGCAGCCTCCGGGACAGCAATTCACCCCTCCACTTT.

V gene TRBV5-1 combines with J gene TRBJ1-5; maybe TRBD1 (6 bases). Germline-derived CDR1 and CDR2 are SGHRS and YFSETQ. This CDR3 spans 15 amino acids. With 4 bases removed from V and 3 bases from J, the gap between germline ends came to 14 bases. The CDR3 DNA follows: TGCGCCAGCAGCACCACTACAGGGACCAATCAGCCCCAGCATTTT. It encodes CASSTTTGTNQPQHF.

The rearrangement uses TRBV6-5 and TRBJ1-3, with 7 bases aligning to TRBD1. Germline V gene lookup returns CDR1 MNHEY and CDR2 SVGAGI. Germline trimming cut 6 bases from V and 4 bases from J; bases unmatched to any gene: 3. CDR3 size: 13 residues. This CDR3 is CASRRDRGNTIYF. The CDR3 nucleotides are TGTGCCAGCAGGCGGGACAGAGGAAACACCATATATTTT.

The chain employs TRBV6-5 and TRBJ1-1; 10 bases agree with TRBD1. There are 14 residues in the CDR3. Germline assignment: CDR1 MNHEY and CDR2 SVGAGI. After removal of 7 bases from V and 4 bases from J, the junction contained 6 bases not matched to a gene. The CDR3 loop is CASILDRGVTEAFF. Written as DNA, the CDR3 is TGTGCCAGCATCTTGGACAGGGGGGTCACTGAAGCTTTCTTT.

This chain joins TRBV6-6 and TRBJ2-1; D is perhaps TRBD2 (5 bases). The germline gives CDR1 MNHNY, CDR2 SVGAGI (reference sequence). This CDR3 is built from 13 residues. Trimming shortened V by 5 bases and J by 9 bases, and 14 bases separated the two germline ends. The CDR3 DNA reads as TGTGCCAGCAGTGGCCCTCGGGGTCCTGAGCAGTTCTTC. Its translation: CASSGPRGPEQFF.

This clone has just one count. The chain couples TRBV7-2 to TRBJ1-1; 11 bases fit TRBD1. Germline lookup yields CDR1 SGHTA and CDR2 FQGNSA. Trimming removed 3 bases from V and 6 bases from J; junction bases left unmatched: 3. The CDR3 consists of 14 residues. The CDR3 protein is CASSFGTGGAEAFF. DNA for the CDR3: TGTGCCAGCAGCTTCGGGACAGGGGGGGCTGAAGCTTTCTTT.

The chain couples TRBV4-1 to TRBJ1-1, with a weak D call TRBD1 (6 bases). The CDR3 has 14 amino acids. V shed 4 bases and J shed 5 bases, with 14 bases lying between them. Germline V gene sequence: CDR1 MGHRA, CDR2 YSYEKL. CDR3 amino acids: CASSREDRLTEAFF. The CDR3 nucleotides read TGCGCCAGCAGCCGCGAGGACAGATTGACTGAAGCTTTCTTT.

V usage is TRBV28 and J usage is TRBJ2-5; 8 bases agree with TRBD1. J was trimmed by 5 bases and V by 5 bases; bases with no gene match: 7. Germline V gene lookup returns CDR1 MDHEN and CDR2 SYDVKM. The CDR3 has 14 amino acids. CDR3 nucleotides: TGTGCCAGCAGTCAAACAGGGGGTTCGGAGACCCAGTACTTC. Translation: CASSQTGGSETQYF.

This chain links TRBV7-3 with TRBJ2-1, with 11 bases lining up with TRBD2. Germline assignment: CDR1 SGHTA and CDR2 FQGTGA. V was clipped by 5 bases and J by 7 bases; unmatched bases: 19. The CDR3 contains 19 residues. CDR3 sequence: CASSALMGSGGARLNEQFF. In nucleotides, the CDR3 is TGTGCCAGCAGCGCGCTAATGGGTAGCGGGGGGGCGCGTTTAAATGAGCAGTTCTTC.

This chain uses TRBV12-3 or TRBV12-4 with TRBJ1-5; 8 bases align to TRBD1. Losses at the gene ends were 6 bases for V and 5 bases for J; bases not matched to a gene: 3. There are 13 residues in the CDR3. The CDR3 nucleotides are TGTGCCAGCAGGGACAGGGAGGATCAGCCCCAGCATTTT. Translation: CASRDREDQPQHF.

This clone occurred a few times. V usage is TRBV21-1 and J usage is TRBJ2-3; the tabulated D call, TRBD2, remains unverified against the DNA. TRBV21-1 is listed as a pseudogene. CDR3 length: 17 residues. The CDR3 region is CASSKGPSGTCTDTQYF. The CDR3 nucleotides read TGTGCCAGCAGCAAAGGTCCTAGCGGGACTTGCACAGATACGCAGTATTTT.

The rearrangement uses TRBV4-1 and TRBJ2-2, with 9 bases that match TRBD2. Germline trimming cut 4 bases from V and 3 bases from J; bases unmatched to any gene: 6. The CDR3 has 16 residues. The germline V gene encodes CDR1 MGHRA and CDR2 YSYEKL. The CDR3 bases are TGCGCCAGCAGCCCGCCCGCTAGCGGGGACACCGGGGAGCTGTTTTTT. It translates to CASSPPASGDTGELFF.

The rearrangement links TRBV12-3 or TRBV12-4 to TRBJ2-7; perhaps TRBD1 as D (5 bases). The CDR3 is made up of 13 amino acids. V lost 1 base to trimming and J lost 6 bases, with 10 bases between them. CDR3 sequence reads: CASSLVGRGEQYF. CDR3 in DNA: TGTGCCAGCAGTTTAGTGGGTAGGGGCGAGCAGTACTTC.

This rearrangement joins TRBV7-3 to TRBJ2-3, with D possibly TRBD2 on 5 matching bases. This CDR3 region has 16 residues. The V end lost 0 bases, the J end lost 2 bases, and 12 bases lay between the germline ends. Looked up from germline, CDR1 is SGHTA and CDR2 is FQGTGA. CDR3 region: CASSLTPSTYTDTQYF. The CDR3 DNA reads TGTGCCAGCAGCTTAACGCCTAGCACATACACAGATACGCAGTATTTT.

V gene TRBV20-1 combines with J gene TRBJ2-1; D ambiguous. V was cut by 3 bases and J by 2 bases, with 8 bases left in between. Germline assignment: CDR1 DFQATT and CDR2 SNEGSKA (reference sequence). The CDR3 loop spans 13 amino acids. CDR3 sequence: CSASISAYNEQFF. CDR3 bases: TGCAGTGCTAGTATTTCAGCCTACAATGAGCAGTTCTTC.

This clone was seen only a few times. The genes are TRBV29-1 and TRBJ1-2, with TRBD1 identical over 7 bases. Germline-derived CDR1 and CDR2 are SQVTM and ANQGSEA. The CDR3 consists of 13 residues. After removal of 0 bases from V and 7 bases from J, the junction contained 5 bases not matched to a gene. CDR3: CSVEEDRVSGYTF. The CDR3 region has the DNA TGCAGCGTTGAAGAAGACAGGGTATCTGGCTACACCTTC. The variable domain in full, completed from reference TRBV29-1 and TRBJ1-2, reads SAVISQKPSRDICQRGTSLTIQCQVDSQVTMMFWYRQQPGQSLTLIATANQGSEATYESGFVIDKFPISRPNLTFSTLTVSNMSPEDSSIYLCSVEEDRVSGYTFGSGTRLTVV.

There are a few counts of this clone. The V call is TRBV28, the J call TRBJ1-4, with D unresolved. Germline CDR1 is MDHEN and CDR2 is SYDVKM. CDR3 size: 14 residues. Trimming removed 3 bases from V and 3 bases from J, with 8 bases in between. The CDR3 sequence is CASSLPGSNEKLFF. CDR3 DNA sequence: TGTGCCAGCAGTTTGCCAGGCTCTAATGAAAAACTGTTTTTT.

The V gene is TRBV5-5, the J gene TRBJ1-1; 7 bases match TRBD1. The CDR3 totals 14 residues. J gave up 4 bases and V 2 bases, and 5 bases lay outside the gene matches. Germline V gives CDR1 SGHKS, CDR2 YYEKEE (reference sequence). The CDR3 sequence is CASSLQGLVTEAFF. The CDR3 bases are TGTGCCAGCAGCTTACAGGGGCTGGTCACTGAAGCTTTCTTT.

Comment on this clone: This sample also contains other DNA sequences that code for the same CDR3. V usage is TRBV27 and J usage is TRBJ1-5; a possible D gene is TRBD1 (5 bases). V lost 8 bases to trimming and J lost 2 bases, with 10 bases between them. The CDR3 sequence is 13 residues long. Looked up from germline, CDR1 is MNHEY and CDR2 is SMNVEV (reference sequence). The CDR3 loop reads CASRGFGNQPQHF. CDR3 DNA: TGTGCCAGCCGGGGGTTTGGCAATCAGCCCCAGCATTTT.

This clone turned up a few times. This chain uses TRBV7-2 with TRBJ1-2; no reliable D call. The CDR3 contains 15 residues. The V and J ends lost 5 bases and 13 bases respectively, with 26 bases between them. The germline V gene has CDR1 SGHTA and CDR2 FQGNSA. CDR3 nucleotide sequence: TGTGCCAGCAGCCAAGACCCGGGAGCAAGTACGAGCGGCACCTTC. Amino acids: CASSQDPGASTSGTF.